The clone carrying this T cell receptor (beta chain) was recorded only once. Source study methods: Estimated nucleated cell counts came from reference gene primer amplification. Using immunoSEQ multiplex PCR, the repertoire was profiled, and TCRdb retains in-frame clones only, with some absent. V, J and clone size derive from that table, while D and trimming were established from the DNA sequence. The sample lists some 140,000 clones, 84% occurring once. The data were obtained in a study of blood T cell repertoires in COVID-19. This CDR3 has 13 residues. CDR1 is SGHVS and CDR2 is FNYEAQ in the germline V gene. V dropped 5 bases and J dropped 4 bases, with 11 bases sitting between them.

Sequences were obtained from peripheral blood. This clonotype originated in a human donor in a cohort sampled during active COVID-19. The gene calls are TRBV7-6 and TRBJ1-1; unclear D gene. CDR3 amino acids: CASSDSRTTEAFF. As DNA, the CDR3 is TGTGCCAGCAGCGATTCCAGAACCACTGAAGCTTTCTTT.